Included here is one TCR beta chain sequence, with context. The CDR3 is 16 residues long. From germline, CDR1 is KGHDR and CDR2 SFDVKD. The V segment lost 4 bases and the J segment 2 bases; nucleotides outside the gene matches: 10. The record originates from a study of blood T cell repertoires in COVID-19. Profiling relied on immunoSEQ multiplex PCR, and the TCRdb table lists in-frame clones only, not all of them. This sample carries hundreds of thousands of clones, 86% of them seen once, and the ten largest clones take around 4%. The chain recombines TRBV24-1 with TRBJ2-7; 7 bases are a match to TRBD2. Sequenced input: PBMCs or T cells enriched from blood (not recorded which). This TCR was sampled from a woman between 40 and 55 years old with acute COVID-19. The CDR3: CATSDPRDYNPYEQYF. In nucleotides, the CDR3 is TGTGCCACCAGTGACCCACGGGACTACAATCCCTACGAGCAGTACTTC.